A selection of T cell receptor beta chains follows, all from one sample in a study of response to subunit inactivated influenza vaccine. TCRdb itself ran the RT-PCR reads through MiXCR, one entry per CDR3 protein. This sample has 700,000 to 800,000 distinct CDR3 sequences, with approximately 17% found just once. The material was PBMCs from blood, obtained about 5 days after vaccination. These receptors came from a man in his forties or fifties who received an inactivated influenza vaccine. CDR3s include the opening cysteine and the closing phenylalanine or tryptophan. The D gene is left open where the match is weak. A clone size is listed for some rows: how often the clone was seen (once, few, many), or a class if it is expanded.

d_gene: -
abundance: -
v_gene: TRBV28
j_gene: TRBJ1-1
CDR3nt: TGTGCCAGCAGTTTATACAGTCCTTCTAGCACTGAAGCTTTCTTT
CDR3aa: CASSLYSPSSTEAFF

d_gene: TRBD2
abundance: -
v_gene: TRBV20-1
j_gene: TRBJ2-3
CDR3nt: TGCAGTGCTAGTAGGGCGGGGGGCACAGATACGCAGTATTTT
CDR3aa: CSASRAGGTDTQYF

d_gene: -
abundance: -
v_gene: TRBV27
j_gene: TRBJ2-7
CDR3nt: TGTGCCAGCAGAAAAGAAAGGGACTCCTACGAGCAGTACTTC
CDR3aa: CASRKERDSYEQYF

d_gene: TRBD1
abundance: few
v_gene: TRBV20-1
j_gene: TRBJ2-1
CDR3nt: TGCAGTGCCAGTGGCATACCGGGACAGGGGGCGGTTGAGCAGTTCTTC
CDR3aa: CSASGIPGQGAVEQFF

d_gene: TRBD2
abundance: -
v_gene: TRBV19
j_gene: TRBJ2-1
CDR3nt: TGTGCCAGTAGAGAAACTAGCGGGAGGCCATATGAGCAGTTCTTC
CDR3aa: CASRETSGRPYEQFF

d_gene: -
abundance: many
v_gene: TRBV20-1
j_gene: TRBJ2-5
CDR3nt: TGCAGTGCTAGACTAGCCGGGGGAGAGACCCAGTACTTC
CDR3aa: CSARLAGGETQYF

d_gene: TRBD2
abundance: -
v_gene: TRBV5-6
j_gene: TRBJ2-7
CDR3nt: TGTGCCAGCAGCTTAGTGTATGCGGGAGGTTCCTACGAGCAGTACTTC
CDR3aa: CASSLVYAGGSYEQYF

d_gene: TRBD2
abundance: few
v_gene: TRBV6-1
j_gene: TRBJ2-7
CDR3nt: TGTGCCAGCAGGGCCACTAGCGGGGGTGGAAACGAGCAGTACTTC
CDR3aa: CASRATSGGGNEQYF

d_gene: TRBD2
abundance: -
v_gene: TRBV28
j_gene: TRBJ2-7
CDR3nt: TGTGCCAGCAGTCCAGTCGGGACTAGCGGCCGCGAGCAGTACTTC
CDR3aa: CASSPVGTSGREQYF

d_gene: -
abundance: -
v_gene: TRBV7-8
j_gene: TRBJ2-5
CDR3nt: TGTGCCAGCAGCTTAGTTCCAGGCACAAGGGAGACCCAGTACTTC
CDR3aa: CASSLVPGTRETQYF

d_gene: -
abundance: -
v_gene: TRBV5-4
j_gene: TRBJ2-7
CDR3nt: TGTGCCAGCAGCTTGGAAATGGTCGAGCAGTACTTC
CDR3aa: CASSLEMVEQYF

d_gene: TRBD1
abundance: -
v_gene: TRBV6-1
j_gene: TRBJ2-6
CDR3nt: TGTGCCAGCAGTCCCACAGGGGCCGCCGTGGCTGGGGCCAACGTCCTGACTTTC
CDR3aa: CASSPTGAAVAGANVLTF

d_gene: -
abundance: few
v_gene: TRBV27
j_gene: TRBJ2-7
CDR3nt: TGCACCAGCAGTCCGGAGTACAGGAGTTCCTACGAGCAGTACTTC
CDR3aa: CTSSPEYRSSYEQYF

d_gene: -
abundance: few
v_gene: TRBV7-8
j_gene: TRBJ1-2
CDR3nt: TGTGCCAGCAGCCTACAGGGAGAGTTGCATGGCTACACCTTC
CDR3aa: CASSLQGELHGYTF

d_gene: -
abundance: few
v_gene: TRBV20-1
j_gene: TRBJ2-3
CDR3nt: TGCAGTGCTAGAGATTTCCAGGGAGCACAAGATACGCAGTATTTT
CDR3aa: CSARDFQGAQDTQYF

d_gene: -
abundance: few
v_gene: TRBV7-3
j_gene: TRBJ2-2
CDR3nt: TGTGCCAGCAGCGCCCTGTCCGGGGAGCTGTTTTTT
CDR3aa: CASSALSGELFF

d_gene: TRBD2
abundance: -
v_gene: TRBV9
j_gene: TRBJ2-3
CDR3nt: TGTGCCAGCAGCGTAGCTCGGACTAGCGGGAAGACAGATACGCAGTATTTT
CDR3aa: CASSVARTSGKTDTQYF

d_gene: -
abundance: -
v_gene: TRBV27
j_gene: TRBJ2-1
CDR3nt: TGTGCCAGCAGTTTACTTTCCAGGGGTAATGAGCAGTTCTTC
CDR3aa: CASSLLSRGNEQFF

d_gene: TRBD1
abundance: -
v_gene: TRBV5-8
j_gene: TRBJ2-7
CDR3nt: TGTGCCAGCAGATCCGGGACAGGGGAATACGAGCAGTACTTC
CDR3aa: CASRSGTGEYEQYF

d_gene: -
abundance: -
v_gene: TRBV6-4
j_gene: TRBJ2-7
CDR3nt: TGTGCCAGCAGTGACTCTGGCAGGATCTCCTACGAGCAGTACTTC
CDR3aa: CASSDSGRISYEQYF

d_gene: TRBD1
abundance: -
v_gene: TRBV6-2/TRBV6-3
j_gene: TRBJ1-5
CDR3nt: TGTGCCAGCAGTTACTTTCGCGGGACAGCCTATCAGCCCCAGCATTTT
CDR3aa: CASSYFRGTAYQPQHF

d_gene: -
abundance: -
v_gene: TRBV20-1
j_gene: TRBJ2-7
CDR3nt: TGCAGTGCTAAAGGACAGAGTTTCGACGAGCAGTACTTC
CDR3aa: CSAKGQSFDEQYF

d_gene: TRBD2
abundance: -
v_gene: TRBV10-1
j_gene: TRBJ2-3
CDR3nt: TGCGCCAACGGGGGGCGACTAGCGGGTAGCACAGATACGCAGTATTTT
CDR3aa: CANGGRLAGSTDTQYF

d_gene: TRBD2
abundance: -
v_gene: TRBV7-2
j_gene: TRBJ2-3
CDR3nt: TGTGCCAGCAGCTTAGGGCGGGAGAAGAGAGATACGCAGTATTTT
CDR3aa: CASSLGREKRDTQYF

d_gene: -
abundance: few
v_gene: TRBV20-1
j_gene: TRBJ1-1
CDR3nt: TGCAGTGCTAGAGCTCTGGGACGGAACACTGAAGCTTTCTTT
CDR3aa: CSARALGRNTEAFF

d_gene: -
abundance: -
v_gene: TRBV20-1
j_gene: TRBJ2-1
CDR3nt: TGCAGTGCTAGGCACCGGGGGGCGGTGGGAAATGAGCAGTTCTTC
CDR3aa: CSARHRGAVGNEQFF

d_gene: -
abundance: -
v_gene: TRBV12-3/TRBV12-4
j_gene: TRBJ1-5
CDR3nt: TGTGCCAGCACTTTGGGAGGGAGCAATCAGCCCCAGCATTTT
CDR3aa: CASTLGGSNQPQHF

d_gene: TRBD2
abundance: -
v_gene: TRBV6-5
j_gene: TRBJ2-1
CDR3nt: TGTGCCAGCAGTTACGGGGGCGCGGGAGGGTCCTACAATGAGCAGTTCTTC
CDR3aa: CASSYGGAGGSYNEQFF